The next 18 T cell receptor beta chains were all read from a single sample in a study of OX40 agonist ivuxolimab in advanced cancers. Preparation of the library involved the immunoSEQ multiplex PCR assay. TCRdb holds this immuneACCESS table with in-frame rearrangements only. Some clones are missing; in checked studies, unresolved V genes explain under half, and the rest has no known cause. Counted in this sample were tens of thousands of clones; about 80% of them appeared once. Over 1.1% of the sample belongs to the ten largest clones. The source was CD4+ or CD8+ T cells sorted from blood, collected in a trial of the OX40 agonist ivuxolimab. These receptors came from an adult with an advanced solid tumor such as melanoma, head and neck, liver or kidney cancer.

The V and J genes are TRBV19 and TRBJ1-1; 7 bases agree with TRBD1. Germline V gene data show CDR1 as LNHDA and CDR2 as SQIVND (reference sequence). The junction had 16 bases not matched to a gene; V was cut back by 6 bases and J by 3 bases. This CDR3 is built from 17 residues. CDR3 in amino acids: CASRRQHRGSEYTEAFF. CDR3 in DNA: TGTGCCAGTAGGCGCCAACACAGGGGTTCAGAGTACACTGAAGCTTTCTTT.

The chain carries TRBV6-6 and TRBJ2-5, with D tentatively TRBD1 (5 bases). The V and J ends lost 4 bases and 1 base respectively, with 13 bases between them. Germline V gene data show CDR1 as MNHNY and CDR2 as SVGAGI (reference sequence). The CDR3 is made up of 15 amino acids. The CDR3 nucleotides are TGTGCCAGCAGTTCCCCGACAGTTTCCCAAGAGACCCAGTACTTC. Protein product: CASSSPTVSQETQYF.

This clone was recorded once. The chain couples TRBV25-1 to TRBJ2-5, with D perhaps TRBD2 (5 bases). Gene TRBJ2-7 matches the end of the DNA better, so the J call may be wrong. CDR1 MGHDK and CDR2 SYGVNS come from the germline V gene. The CDR3 contains 11 residues. CDR3 bases: TGTGCCAGCCGGGACTCCTACGAGCAGTACTTC. Its protein is CASRDSYEQYF.

The J gene is TRBJ1-3, the V gene TRBV10-1; 8 bases match TRBD1. The CDR3 runs 13 residues. Germline CDR1 and CDR2: WNHNN and SYGVQD (reference sequence). J was trimmed by 4 bases and V by 8 bases; bases with no gene match: 4. The CDR3 region has the DNA TGCGCCAGCGGAGACAGGGGAGGAAACACCATATATTTT. It yields the protein CASGDRGGNTIYF.

The count of this clone is one. The chain recombines TRBV5-4 with TRBJ1-5, with 12 bases fitting TRBD1. The germline V gene encodes CDR1 SGHNT and CDR2 YYREEE (reference sequence). This CDR3 spans 16 amino acids. V shed 2 bases, J shed 5 bases, and the junction held 5 bases outside the gene matches. The CDR3 spells CASSFGGTGGYQPQHF. As DNA, the CDR3 is TGTGCCAGCAGCTTTGGAGGGACAGGGGGCTATCAGCCCCAGCATTTT.

The sample holds a few counts of this clone. The genes are TRBV19 and TRBJ1-5; D call uncertain. Per the germline V gene, CDR1 is LNHDA and CDR2 is SQIVND (reference sequence). The germline V and J ends were trimmed by 10 bases and 0 bases, with 10 bases remaining between them. CDR3 size: 13 residues. For the CDR3, the DNA is TGTGCCACCTCAGGTTCTAGCAATCAGCCCCAGCATTTT. It specifies CATSGSSNQPQHF.

CDR3 DNA sequence: TGTGCCAGCAGCCAAGAGTACAAGTACGAGCAGTACTTC. This codes for CASSQEYKYEQYF. The chain joins TRBV6-1 to TRBJ2-7; D not resolved. The CDR3 is 13 amino acids. Trimming removed 6 bases at V and 4 bases at J, with 13 bases between. The germline V gene encodes CDR1 MNHNS and CDR2 SASEGT.

The V call is TRBV6-5, the J call TRBJ1-1, with no clear D. This CDR3 contains 14 residues. Germline assignment: CDR1 MNHEY and CDR2 SVGAGI. V was trimmed by 6 bases and J by 2 bases, leaving 13 bases between them. CDR3 loop: CASRAEEANTEAFF. The CDR3 DNA follows: TGTGCCAGCAGAGCTGAGGAGGCTAACACTGAAGCTTTCTTT.

This chain connects TRBV15 to TRBJ2-7, with D possibly called TRBD1 or TRBD2 (5 bases each). The CDR3 covers 16 residues. V was cut by 3 bases and J by 2 bases, with 17 bases left in between. The germline V gene has CDR1 LNHNV and CDR2 YYDKDF (reference sequence). Here the CDR3 DNA reads TGTGCCACCAGCAGGAAAGGGGACGGCTCTACCTACGAGCAGTACTTC. Translating gives CATSRKGDGSTYEQYF.

This rearrangement joins TRBV25-1 to TRBJ1-5, with 7 bases identical to TRBD1. Trimming cost V 6 bases and J 3 bases; bases outside gene matches: 5. Germline CDR1 is MGHDK and CDR2 is SYGVNS. This CDR3 region has 14 residues. The CDR3 nucleotides are TGTGCCAGCAGACAAACAGGGGCCAATCAGCCCCAGCATTTT. This encodes CASRQTGANQPQHF.

The chain recombines TRBV6-1 with TRBJ2-3; TRBD2 matches at 7 bases. This CDR3 is built from 14 residues. After removal of 10 bases from V and 4 bases from J, the junction contained 11 bases not matched to a gene. Germline CDR1 MNHNS, CDR2 SASEGT. CDR3 in DNA: TGTGCCACCGCGACTAGCCCCAGGTCAGATACGCAGTATTTT. Its protein product is CATATSPRSDTQYF.

V is TRBV5-6 and J is TRBJ2-5, with TRBD2 as a possible D gene (5 bases). Looked up from germline, CDR1 is SGHDT and CDR2 is YYEEEE. With 2 bases removed from V and 2 bases from J, the gap between germline ends came to 10 bases. CDR3 length: 14 amino acids. In DNA form, the CDR3 reads TGTGCCAGCAGCTTTCCCGGGGTACAAGAGACCCAGTACTTC. Translation gives CASSFPGVQETQYF.

This chain joins TRBV5-1 and TRBJ2-3, with TRBD1 matching over 8 bases. CDR1 is SGHRS and CDR2 is YFSETQ in the germline V gene. The CDR3 length is 16 residues. V was clipped by 0 bases and J by 4 bases; unmatched bases: 7. The CDR3 loop reads CASSLAPGGASDTQYF. CDR3 coding DNA: TGCGCCAGCAGCTTGGCCCCAGGGGGCGCATCAGATACGCAGTATTTT. Full variable domain (remainder filled in from reference TRBV5-1 and TRBJ2-3): KAGVTQTPRYLIKTRGQQVTLSCSPISGHRSVSWYQQTPGQGLQFLFEYFSETQRNKGNFPGRFSGRQFSNSRSEMNVSTLELGDSALYLCASSLAPGGASDTQYFGPGTRLTVL.

The chain is built from TRBV6-1 and TRBJ2-7; 12 bases match TRBD1. Germline-derived CDR1 and CDR2 are MNHNS and SASEGT. Germline trimming cut 1 base from V and 6 bases from J; bases unmatched to any gene: 7. The CDR3 is 16 amino acids. The CDR3 region has the DNA TGTGCCAGCAGTGAAGTGAGGGGACAGGGGGCCGGCGAGCAGTACTTC. Translating it yields CASSEVRGQGAGEQYF.

The genes are TRBV19 and TRBJ1-2; possible D gene TRBD1, 6 bases. CDR3 length: 16 residues. Germline CDR1 LNHDA, CDR2 SQIVND (reference sequence). V was trimmed by 2 bases and J by 4 bases, leaving 17 bases between them. CDR3 residues: CASSISGQRGTYGYTF. For the CDR3, the DNA is TGTGCCAGTAGTATATCCGGACAGAGGGGAACCTATGGCTACACCTTC.

The rearrangement links TRBV5-1 to TRBJ2-5, with 7 bases matching TRBD1. This CDR3 is built from 14 residues. From germline, CDR1 is SGHRS and CDR2 YFSETQ. The V and J ends lost 3 bases and 1 base, in that order; junction bases with no gene match: 3. CDR3 residues: CASSSGTAQETQYF. The CDR3, as DNA: TGCGCCAGCAGCTCTGGGACAGCCCAAGAGACCCAGTACTTC.

This sequence joins TRBV28 and TRBJ1-1, with D unclear. V dropped 1 base and J dropped 1 base, with 7 bases sitting between them. The CDR3 loop spans 14 amino acids. Germline V lookup: CDR1 MDHEN, CDR2 SYDVKM. CDR3 nucleotide sequence: TGTGCCAGCAGTTTATCGTTCCGGAACACTGAAGCTTTCTTT. Translating it yields CASSLSFRNTEAFF.

This CDR3 is CASSLRPSYEQYF. CDR3 nucleotide sequence: TGTGCCAGCAGCTTACGCCCTTCCTACGAGCAGTACTTC. V and J are TRBV11-2 and TRBJ2-7, with D unresolved. V dropped 2 bases and J dropped 1 base, with 6 bases sitting between them. Germline V gene sequence: CDR1 SGHAT, CDR2 FQNNGV. The CDR3 has 13 residues.